Each of the 10 T cell receptor beta chains below was sequenced from the same sample in a study of control samples from healthy donors and cancer patients (TCRdb year 2020). Receptor amplification or capture employed the immunoSEQ multiplex PCR assay. TCRdb took over this immuneACCESS table, retaining in-frame rearrangements with V and J assigned. Such tables are incomplete; in checked studies, under half of the missing clones stem from an unresolved V gene, and the remainder is unexplained. Within this sample are roughly 55,000 clones, with roughly 95% of them counted one time only. The ten biggest clones cover about 1.1% of the sample. Input material: blood. The receptor set was obtained from a woman under 30 in good health.

The chain carries TRBV6-2 or TRBV6-3 and TRBJ1-2; D may be TRBD1 (6 bases). The length of the CDR3 is 14 residues. CDR1 and CDR2 (germline): MNHEY, SVGEGT. V lost 2 bases to trimming and J lost 4 bases, with 11 bases between them. CDR3 region: CASSYRGTFYGYTF. The CDR3 region has the DNA TGTGCCAGCAGTTACAGGGGGACTTTCTATGGCTACACCTTC.

The table lists this clone with a count of one. The J gene is TRBJ1-5, the V gene TRBV28; D gene uncertain. Germline V gene data show CDR1 as MDHEN and CDR2 as SYDVKM. The CDR3 extends over 14 amino acids. Trimming pared 3 bases from V and 2 bases from J, leaving 8 bases between. CDR3 in DNA: TGTGCCAGCAGTTTCTCTGCAGGCAATCAGCCCCAGCATTTT. This codes for CASSFSAGNQPQHF.

The J gene is TRBJ1-2, the V gene TRBV4-3; TRBD1 matches 7 bases. CDR3 length equals 16 residues. V was pared by 2 bases and J by 6 bases, with 12 bases of the junction left unmatched. Germline V lookup: CDR1 LGHNA, CDR2 YSLEER. CDR3: CASSQRWQGDQNGYTF. The CDR3 DNA sequence: TGCGCCAGCAGCCAACGTTGGCAGGGGGATCAAAATGGCTACACCTTC.

The J gene is TRBJ1-3, the V gene TRBV18; D unclear. The CDR3 runs to 15 residues. The V and J ends lost 6 bases and 0 bases respectively, with 12 bases between them. Germline V gene lookup returns CDR1 KGHSH and CDR2 LQKENI. The CDR3 sequence is CASSRDSVSGNTIYF. The CDR3 DNA is TGTGCCAGCTCCCGGGATTCCGTCTCTGGAAACACCATATATTTT.

The V gene is TRBV6-5, the J gene TRBJ1-6, with TRBD1 matching 7 bases. The CDR3 loop spans 15 amino acids. Looked up from germline, CDR1 is MNHEY and CDR2 is SVGAGI. V shed 8 bases, J shed 4 bases, and the junction held 8 bases outside the gene matches. The CDR3 sequence is CASQPGTAYNSPLHF. Here the CDR3 DNA reads TGTGCCAGCCAACCCGGGACAGCGTATAATTCACCCCTCCACTTT.

On this clone itself: It may be a read error: a sequence one base away is much more abundant. Other DNA variants within this sample encode the same CDR3. The V and J genes are TRBV13 and TRBJ2-5, with 15 bases fitting TRBD2. Germline loops: CDR1 PRHDT, CDR2 FYEKMQ (reference sequence). The CDR3 is 18 amino acids. DNA of the CDR3: TGTGCCCGCAGCGGAGGACTAGCGGGGGGGCCGGGGCAAGAGACCCAGTACTTC. Encoded protein: CARSGGLAGGPGQETQYF.

The CDR3 is CASRSREAGKLFF. DNA of the CDR3: TGTGCCAGTAGATCCCGGGAAGCAGGAAAACTGTTTTTT. The rearrangement uses TRBV19 and TRBJ1-4, with D unclear. V lost 6 bases to trimming and J lost 10 bases, with 15 bases between them. This CDR3 is built from 13 residues. Germline-derived CDR1 and CDR2 are LNHDA and SQIVND (reference sequence).

The CDR3 bases are TGTGCCAGCAGCGGGACAGGGATTAATCAGCCCCAGCATTTT. This translates into CASSGTGINQPQHF. The gene calls are TRBV28 and TRBJ1-5, with TRBD1 matching over 9 bases. This CDR3 is 14 amino acids long. Looked up from germline, CDR1 is MDHEN and CDR2 is SYDVKM. V lost 6 bases to trimming and J lost 4 bases; unmatched junction nucleotides: 4.

The CDR3 DNA follows: TGTGCCAGCAGTGAGGCAGGGGGCACTGAAGCTTTCTTT. Amino acids: CASSEAGGTEAFF. The chain employs TRBV2 and TRBJ1-1; TRBD1 agrees at 7 bases. With V trimmed by 3 bases and J by 4 bases, 2 bases remained unmatched. Germline CDR1 and CDR2: SNHLY and FYNNEI. The CDR3 loop spans 13 amino acids.

This clone has only one observation. This chain links TRBV6-1 with TRBJ1-4; perhaps TRBD1 as D (6 bases). Germline V gives CDR1 MNHNS, CDR2 SASEGT. The CDR3 is 18 amino acids. V was pared by 2 bases and J by 7 bases, with 23 bases between. CDR3 sequence (DNA): TGTGCCAGCAGTGAAAGCCCGACGGGGGGCCCATCGGGTGAAAAACTGTTTTTT. Translating it yields CASSESPTGGPSGEKLFF.